Listed below are T cell receptor beta chains from one sample, sequenced in a study of read filtering for tumor transcriptome and immune sequencing. TCRdb used MiXCR to reprocess the reads, holding one entry per CDR3 protein. The sample consists of about 30,000 distinct CDR3 sequences, roughly 18% of them appearing once. Specimen: a population of CD138-negative cells sorted from bone marrow. The receptors were sampled from a donor aged 40 or over with multiple myeloma. CDR3s include the opening cysteine and the closing phenylalanine or tryptophan. D genes are given only for firm matches. Size is omitted from some rows. Given values are once, few, many or a class for expanded clones.

TRBV5-1	few	-	TRBJ2-7	CASSLQGTYEQYF	TGTGCCAGCAGCTTGCAGGGTACCTACGAGCAGTACTTC
TRBV6-1	many	-	TRBJ1-6	CASSVPRGLGSPLHF	TGTGCCAGCAGTGTCCCTAGGGGGTTGGGTTCACCCCTCCACTTT
TRBV2	many	-	TRBJ2-1	CASSEQGGRWENEQFF	TGTGCCAGCAGTGAACAGGGTGGCAGGTGGGAAAATGAGCAGTTCTTC
TRBV3-1	many	TRBD1	TRBJ2-7	CASSQGRGPYEQYF	TGTGCCAGCAGCCAGGGCAGGGGGCCCTACGAGCAGTACTTC
TRBV19	many	-	TRBJ2-6	CASRERGNVGANVLTF	TGTGCCAGCCGAGAGAGGGGTAATGTAGGGGCCAACGTCCTGACTTTC
TRBV12-3/TRBV12-4	-	-	TRBJ1-2	CASSPDTNYGYTF	TGTGCCAGCAGTCCCGACACCAACTATGGCTACACCTTC
TRBV3-1	many	TRBD1	TRBJ1-2	CASSRDSYGYTF	TGTGCCAGCAGCCGGGACAGCTATGGCTACACCTTC
TRBV7-3	many	TRBD1	TRBJ1-5	CASSHRGAGGDQPQHF	TGTGCCAGCAGCCATCGGGGGGCAGGGGGCGATCAGCCCCAGCATTTT
TRBV28	large	-	TRBJ2-1	CASSVQGAGMVNEQFF	TGTGCCAGCAGCGTCCAAGGGGCGGGAATGGTTAATGAGCAGTTCTTC
TRBV10-2	many	TRBD2	TRBJ2-1	CASSFGLAGGPVEQFF	TGCGCCAGCAGCTTTGGACTAGCGGGAGGGCCGGTTGAGCAGTTCTTC
TRBV18	many	-	TRBJ2-3	CASSPSLVTTDTQYF	TGTGCCAGCTCACCCAGTCTGGTGACCACAGATACGCAGTATTTT
TRBV20-1	many	-	TRBJ2-7	CSASTPGQHYEQYF	TGCAGTGCCTCGACACCGGGACAACACTACGAGCAGTACTTC
TRBV7-3	-	-	TRBJ2-3	CASSLQAATDTQYF	TGTGCCAGCAGCTTGCAGGCGGCCACAGATACGCAGTATTTT
TRBV5-1	many	-	TRBJ2-7	CASSSLLGGYEQYF	TGCGCCAGCAGCTCTCTTCTGGGGGGCTACGAGCAGTACTTC
TRBV27	medium-sized	TRBD1	TRBJ2-1	CASRFLSGTGRNEQFF	TGTGCCAGCAGATTTTTGAGTGGGACAGGGAGGAATGAGCAGTTCTTC
TRBV12-3/TRBV12-4	many	-	TRBJ2-2	CASTETDPTGELFF	TGTGCCAGCACAGAGACAGATCCCACCGGGGAGCTGTTTTTT
TRBV12-3/TRBV12-4	once	-	TRBJ2-6	CASSPWTASGADVPTF	TGTGCCAGCAGTCCGTGGACTGCGTCTGGGGCCGACGTCCCGACTTTC
TRBV4-1	many	-	TRBJ1-1	CASSRRASLDEAFF	TGCGCCAGCAGCCGCAGGGCCTCCTTGGATGAAGCTTTCTTT
TRBV24-1	-	TRBD2	TRBJ2-1	CATSDSSGGIYNGQFF	TGTGCCACCAGTGATTCTAGCGGGGGGATCTACAATGGGCAGTTCTTC
TRBV3-1	medium-sized	-	TRBJ1-1	CASSQARGGAFF	TGTGCCAGCAGCCAAGCCCGAGGAGGGGCTTTCTTT
TRBV3-1	few	-	TRBJ1-5	CASSQGNQPQHF	TGTGCCAGCAGCCAAGGGAATCAGCCCCAGCATTTT
TRBV11-2	few	-	TRBJ2-7	CASSLDSSYEQYF	TGTGCCAGCAGCTTAGATAGCAGCTACGAGCAGTACTTC
TRBV5-1	many	-	TRBJ2-7	CASSLPQDGYEQYF	TGCGCCAGCAGCCTTCCCCAGGACGGCTACGAGCAGTACTTC
TRBV6-6	many	-	TRBJ1-5	CASSYSLTVAWGNQPQHF	TGTGCCAGCAGTTACTCGCTCACGGTCGCATGGGGCAATCAGCCCCAGCATTTT
TRBV4-1	few	-	TRBJ2-5	CASSQAGETQYF	TGCGCCAGCAGCCAAGCAGGAGAGACCCAGTACTTC
TRBV7-9	-	-	TRBJ2-7	CASIFGGIYEQYF	TGTGCCAGCATCTTTGGAGGGATTTACGAGCAGTACTTC